This T cell receptor (beta chain) comes out of a study of CD8 T cells in ankylosing spondylitis. General study results and limits: There was a TCR beta motif, made of 7 to 9 highly homologous variants, that appeared characteristic of ankylosing spondylitis blood. It was reported that disease-linked clones were significantly enriched in matched ankylosing spondylitis synovial fluid. In reactive arthritis synovial fluid and blood, some motif variants had been reported before.

Quantitative 5'-RACE with molecular barcodes generated TCR beta libraries. TCRdb fed the 5' RACE reads into MiXCR, producing one record per CDR3 protein. The sample carries roughly 200,000 distinct CDR3 sequences, around 24% recorded once. Germline CDR1 is SGHTA and CDR2 is FQGNSA. The CDR3 has 15 amino acids. With V trimmed by 5 bases and J by 2 bases, 6 bases remained unmatched. This clonotype has a count of ten or more. Antigen unknown. Sequencing was done on a sample of blood, either unsorted or a sorted T cell fraction (not recorded which). The chain combines TRBV7-2 with TRBJ2-3, with 8 bases matching TRBD2. The clonotype was recovered from a male donor with ankylosing spondylitis or in good health (not recorded which). For the CDR3, the DNA is TGTGCCAGCAGCCAAGGACTAGCTCCCACAGATACGCAGTATTTT. As protein: CASSQGLAPTDTQYF. Based on the CDR3 plus reference TRBV7-2 and TRBJ2-3, the full variable domain is GAGVSQSPSNKVTEKGKDVELRCDPISGHTALYWYRQSLGQGLEFLIYFQGNSAPDKSGLPSDRFSAERTGGSVSTLTIQRTQQEDSAVYLCASSQGLAPTDTQYFGPGTRLTVL.